This entry features one TCR beta chain sequence. This entry is derived from a study of blood T cell repertoires in COVID-19. Overall study: Samples of COVID-19 (acute and convalescent) were obtained from the United States, Italy and Spain. T cells, B-cell-depleted T cells, or PBMCs provided the cDNA or gDNA that served as material.

Trimming took off 7 bases at V and 0 bases at J, with 13 bases between the two ends. This CDR3 has 15 amino acids. CDR1 and CDR2 from the germline V gene are SNHLY and FYNNEI. Source study methods: Amplification from reference gene primers served as the basis for estimated nucleated cell counts. Assay: immunoSEQ multiplex PCR; the TCRdb copy retains only in-frame clones and omits some. Clone size and V and J calls were adopted from that table, with D and trimming inferred from the DNA. The sample consists of approximately 240,000 clones, approximately 86% of them appearing once. The TCR sequence derives from a woman in her 30s who had recovered from COVID-19. The V call is TRBV2, the J call TRBJ1-3, with D unclear. The specimen sequenced was peripheral blood. The CDR3 coding sequence is TGTGCCAGCACCCTAGAAGGAGGCTCTGGAAACACCATATATTTT. Translating gives CASTLEGGSGNTIYF.